What follows are 8 T cell receptor beta chains derived from one specimen sequenced in a study of blood T cell repertoires in COVID-19. The data were produced by immunoSEQ multiplex PCR, yet TCRdb's version contains in-frame clones alone and is incomplete. The sample has 100,000 to 150,000 clones; approximately 74% are singletons. The sequenced sample consisted of peripheral blood. The receptors were sampled from an older man with COVID-19, enrolled during active disease.

The chain is built from TRBV28 and TRBJ2-1; 11 bases agree with TRBD2. CDR1 is MDHEN, CDR2 SYDVKM, per germline. This CDR3 is built from 18 residues. Trimming removed 7 bases from V and 4 bases from J; junction bases left unmatched: 15. The DNA of the CDR3 is TGTGCCAGCACCCGAGGGCTAGCGGGAGGTAGGGGGTACAATGAGCAGTTCTTC. Encoded protein: CASTRGLAGGRGYNEQFF.

Of note for this clone: The junction shows a germline mismatch at one end, possibly a read error. The chain has TRBV6-1 and TRBJ1-2; a possible D gene is TRBD1 (6 bases). The length of the CDR3 is 17 residues. Germline V gene data show CDR1 as MNHNS and CDR2 as SASEGT. The CDR3 DNA reads as TGTGCCAGCAGTCAAGCCTGGACAGTTCCCCCCCGTTATGGCTACACCTTC. It translates to CASSQAWTVPPRYGYTF.

This rearrangement joins TRBV6-5 to TRBJ2-5; D not certain. Germline V CDR1 and CDR2: MNHEY, SVGAGI. This CDR3 contains 12 residues. Trimming pared 6 bases from V and 4 bases from J, leaving 9 bases between. CDR3 nucleotide sequence: TGTGCCAGCAGGAGTAGTGGAGAGACCCAGTACTTC. It specifies CASRSSGETQYF.

J is TRBJ2-1 and V is TRBV9; 10 bases match TRBD1. Looked up from germline, CDR1 is SGDLS and CDR2 is YYNGEE. The ends lost 4 bases at V and 4 bases at J; junction bases unmatched: 5. The CDR3 spans 15 residues. The CDR3 region has the DNA TGTGCCAGCAGCACGGGACAGGGGCTATACAATGAGCAGTTCTTC. This gives the protein CASSTGQGLYNEQFF.

The rearrangement links TRBV13 to TRBJ2-1, with 9 bases identical to TRBD1. There are 17 residues in the CDR3. Germline V gene sequence: CDR1 PRHDT, CDR2 FYEKMQ (reference sequence). V gave up 1 base and J gave up 7 bases; unmatched junction bases: 11. In nucleotides, the CDR3 is TGTGCCAGCAGCTTAGCCTCACAGGGGGCAATCATAAATGAGCAGTTCTTC. Residues: CASSLASQGAIINEQFF. Using reference TRBV13 and TRBJ2-1 for the parts outside the CDR3, the full variable domain is AAGVIQSPRHLIKEKRETATLKCYPIPRHDTVYWYQQGPGQDPQFLISFYEKMQSDKGSIPDRFSAQQFSDYHSELNMSSLELGDSALYFCASSLASQGAIINEQFFGPGTRLTVL.

This chain connects TRBV23-1 to TRBJ1-2; TRBD1 might be the D (5 bases). TRBV23-1 is an ORF, with its function uncertain. The CDR3 totals 16 residues. Trimming pared 6 bases from V and 6 bases from J, leaving 23 bases between. CDR3 residues: CASSRTRQTPLDGYTF. The CDR3 DNA is TGCGCCAGCAGCCGAACAAGACAGACTCCTCTTGATGGCTACACCTTC.

This clone showed up just once. V gene TRBV24-1 combines with J gene TRBJ1-2; a weak D match, TRBD1 (5 bases). CDR3 length: 14 residues. V was shortened by 4 bases and J by 5 bases, with 13 bases between the two germline ends. Germline CDR1 is KGHDR and CDR2 is SFDVKD. The CDR3 nucleotides read TGTGCCACCAGTGACCAGGGAAGTGGATATGGCTACACCTTC. Its protein product is CATSDQGSGYGYTF.

The chain joins TRBV9 to TRBJ1-2, with D possibly being TRBD1 (6 bases). This CDR3 has 13 residues. V lost 4 bases, J lost 8 bases, and 15 bases lay in between. Germline V gives CDR1 SGDLS, CDR2 YYNGEE. CDR3 nucleotide sequence: TGTGCCAGCAGCCCCGGGACAACGGACGGCTACACCTTC. Translation: CASSPGTTDGYTF.